This TCR beta chain is from a study of identical twins. Whole-study results and caveats: Conclusions were based on cross-sectional statistical analysis, without following the same donors.

About this clonotype itself: The antigen is undetermined.

Carrying unique molecular identifiers, the cDNA also gained a universal primer site through template switching. Each CDR3 protein is one row after TCRdb ran MiXCR on the 5' RACE reads. The table lists around 550,000 distinct CDR3 sequences, about 15% of them singletons. Everyone who donated was a healthy Caucasian. The data were also submitted as part of a second study, on yellow fever vaccine responses in identical twins. That study reports: Vaccine T cell responses of twins reportedly seemed partly convergent and partly personalized.

The TCR comes from a woman younger than 30 in good health. The specimen was CD4+ T cells sorted from blood.

CDR3 sequence: CASSEIRRGTGGYEQFF. CDR3 DNA sequence: TGTGCCAGCAGTGAAATTAGGAGAGGGACAGGGGGTTACGAGCAGTTCTTC. This chain joins TRBV6-1 and TRBJ2-1; 11 positions agree with TRBD1. The CDR3 is 17 amino acids. Losses at the gene ends were 2 bases for V and 10 bases for J; bases not matched to a gene: 13. Germline V gives CDR1 MNHNS, CDR2 SASEGT.